This TCR beta chain comes out of a study of cytomegalovirus exposure and HLA in healthy donors. With regard to this clone: Antigen specificity is unknown.

CDR3 length: 15 residues. Trimming took off 6 bases at V and 10 bases at J, with 24 bases between the two ends. Germline lookup yields CDR1 SNHLY and CDR2 FYNNEI. TCRdb's copy holds only in-frame clones and misses some; the assay was immunoSEQ multiplex PCR. The data contain about 170,000 clones, about 83% of them singletons. Overall study results and limits: Across donors, most TCRs were seen rarely, yet some public ones were widespread. A few CMV-associated chains were confirmed in vitro to be specific for CMV antigens. Altogether, 150 to 200 TCR beta chains were recorded as cytomegalovirus-associated. The classifier, whose performance was assessed in both the original and validation cohorts, reportedly diagnosed cytomegalovirus status with high specificity and sensitivity.

The sequenced material came from PBMCs. The sequence was obtained from a woman aged 25 to 39 in good health and CMV-seronegative. The chain joins TRBV2 to TRBJ1-1; D is unclear. CDR3 sequence: CASSSLDGRLGVAFF. In DNA, the CDR3 is TGTGCCAGCAGCTCACTCGACGGACGGTTGGGAGTAGCTTTCTTT.